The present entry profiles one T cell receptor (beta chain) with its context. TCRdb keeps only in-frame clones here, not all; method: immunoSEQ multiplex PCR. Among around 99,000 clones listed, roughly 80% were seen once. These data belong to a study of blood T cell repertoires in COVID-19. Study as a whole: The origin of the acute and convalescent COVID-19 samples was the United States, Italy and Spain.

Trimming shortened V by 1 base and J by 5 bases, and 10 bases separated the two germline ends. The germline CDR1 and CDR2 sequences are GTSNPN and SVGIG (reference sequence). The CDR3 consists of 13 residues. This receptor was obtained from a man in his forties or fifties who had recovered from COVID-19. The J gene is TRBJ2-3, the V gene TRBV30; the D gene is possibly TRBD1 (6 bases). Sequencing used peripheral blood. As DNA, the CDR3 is TGTGCCTGGAGTGAACAGGGTTTAGATACGCAGTATTTT. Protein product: CAWSEQGLDTQYF.